This paragraph reports one TCR beta chain. Its matching antigen is unknown. The CDR3 has 15 residues. The V and J ends lost 0 bases and 6 bases, in that order; junction bases with no gene match: 4. CDR1 and CDR2 from the germline V gene are SGHRS and YFSETQ. Clones were read by immunoSEQ multiplex PCR, and TCRdb kept only the in-frame ones, dropping some. This sample has some 3,800 clones; around 95% occur once, and the top ten carry around 0.64%. The sample is drawn from a study of T cells after posttransplantation cyclophosphamide. Study results and caveats: Later blood repertoires were often dominated by clones from the donor CD8+ memory compartment.

This related bone marrow graft donor gave peripheral blood on the day of marrow donation. Cells defined as naive were viable CD3+CD4+ or CD3+CD8+ and CCR7+CD45RA+CD45RO-CD95-CD27+CD28+. The rearrangement links TRBV5-1 to TRBJ1-2, with 11 bases matching TRBD1. The sample consisted of naive CD4+ T cells sorted from PBMCs. The TCR originated in a man in his forties or fifties. CDR3 loop: CASSLVGQGADGYTF. The CDR3 DNA sequence: TGCGCCAGCAGCTTGGTAGGACAGGGGGCAGATGGCTACACCTTC.